These 21 T cell receptor beta chains share one sample of origin, sequenced in a study of glioma-infiltrating T cells after dendritic cell vaccination. Sequenced by immunoSEQ multiplex PCR; TCRdb stores in-frame clones only, minus some. The table lists around 100,000 clones, roughly 81% of them singletons. The specimen comprised blood, sampled before dendritic cell vaccination. The origin of the receptors is a human donor with glioblastoma.

V gene TRBV6-1 combines with J gene TRBJ2-1, with 8 bases identical to TRBD2. The CDR3 length is 16 residues. Germline V gene lookup returns CDR1 MNHNS and CDR2 SASEGT. Trimming cost V 3 bases and J 6 bases; bases outside gene matches: 10. The chain's CDR3 is CASSDIGLAGFNEQFF. The CDR3 region has the DNA TGTGCCAGCAGTGATATCGGCCTAGCGGGCTTCAATGAGCAGTTCTTC.

This chain joins TRBV5-1 and TRBJ2-7; D gene ambiguous. The CDR3 loop spans 11 amino acids. CDR1 and CDR2 (germline): SGHRS, YFSETQ. V lost 3 bases, J lost 3 bases, and 4 bases lay in between. CDR3 sequence: CASSSNYEQYF. DNA for the CDR3: TGCGCCAGCAGCTCAAACTACGAGCAGTACTTC.

The chain joins TRBV10-2 to TRBJ1-1; 7 bases map to TRBD1. CDR3 size: 14 residues. The germline V gene encodes CDR1 WSHSY and CDR2 SAAADI. V shed 7 bases, J shed 4 bases, and the junction held 9 bases outside the gene matches. The CDR3 protein is CASTPETGVTEAFF. CDR3 bases: TGCGCCAGCACACCCGAAACAGGGGTCACTGAAGCTTTCTTT.

The chain carries TRBV4-1 and TRBJ1-1; tentatively, D is TRBD1 (6 bases). This CDR3 region has 16 residues. V was pared by 2 bases and J by 4 bases, with 17 bases between. CDR1 is MGHRA and CDR2 is YSYEKL in the germline V gene. CDR3 loop: CASSQSPAGALTEAFF. The DNA of the CDR3 is TGCGCCAGCAGCCAATCCCCGGCGGGGGCGCTCACTGAAGCTTTCTTT.

The chain combines TRBV9 with TRBJ2-1, with 14 positions matching TRBD2. Per germline, CDR1 SGDLS and CDR2 YYNGEE. The junction had 1 base not matched to a gene; V was cut back by 3 bases and J by 8 bases. This CDR3 is 14 amino acids long. The CDR3 coding sequence is TGTGCCAGCAGCGGGGGACTAGCGGGGGATGAGCAGTTCTTC. Encoded protein: CASSGGLAGDEQFF. The full variable domain, rest sourced from reference TRBV9 and TRBJ2-1, is DSGVTQTPKHLITATGQRVTLRCSPRSGDLSVYWYQQSLDQGLQFLIQYYNGEERAKGNILERFSAQQFPDLHSELNLSSLELGDSALYFCASSGGLAGDEQFFGPGTRLTVL.

The V and J genes are TRBV4-3 and TRBJ2-7; possibly TRBD1 for D (6 bases). Trimming left V 0 bases short and J 6 bases short, with 15 bases between. Germline V gives CDR1 LGHNA, CDR2 YSLEER. This CDR3 region has 15 residues. The CDR3 region has the DNA TGCGCCAGCAGCCAAGATGGAACAGGGAACAGCGAGCAGTACTTC. It translates to CASSQDGTGNSEQYF.

The chain uses TRBV12-5 and TRBJ1-5; D call uncertain. The V end lost 4 bases, the J end lost 4 bases, and 11 bases lay between the germline ends. Germline values: CDR1 LGHNT, CDR2 FRNRAP. This CDR3 comprises 14 residues. The CDR3 sequence: CASGSGGGNQPQHF. The CDR3 DNA reads TGTGCTAGTGGTTCGGGAGGAGGTAATCAGCCCCAGCATTTT.

The gene calls are TRBV7-9 and TRBJ2-1, with 7 positions matching TRBD1. The CDR3 has 17 residues. J gave up 1 base and V 5 bases, and 11 bases lay outside the gene matches. From germline, CDR1 is SEHNR and CDR2 FQNEAQ (reference sequence). The CDR3 DNA reads TGTGCCAGCAGCCCTAGTACAGGGGAAAGTTCCTACAATGAGCAGTTCTTC. It codes for CASSPSTGESSYNEQFF.

The V call is TRBV9, the J call TRBJ2-2, with D perhaps TRBD2 (6 bases). The CDR3 sequence is 18 residues long. Germline loops: CDR1 SGDLS, CDR2 YYNGEE. V gave up 3 bases and J gave up 6 bases, with 24 bases separating them. The CDR3 sequence is CASSEGGWRSGLPGELFF. In DNA form, the CDR3 reads TGTGCCAGCAGCGAGGGAGGATGGAGGTCGGGTCTTCCCGGGGAGCTGTTTTTT.

The table lists this clone with a few counts. The rearrangement links TRBV4-3 to TRBJ2-2, with D uncertain. The CDR3 sequence is 19 residues long. Trimming removed 0 bases at V and 0 bases at J, with 17 bases between. CDR1 and CDR2 from the germline V gene are LGHNA and YSLEER. CDR3: CASSQDPTAGRTNTGELFF. CDR3 nucleotide sequence: TGCGCCAGCAGCCAAGATCCCACGGCAGGCAGAACGAACACCGGGGAGCTGTTTTTT.

The rearrangement uses TRBV18 and TRBJ2-7; 8 bases line up with TRBD1. The CDR3 runs to 14 residues. The germline CDR1 and CDR2 sequences are KGHSH and LQKENI. With V trimmed by 6 bases and J by 5 bases, 9 bases remained unmatched. CDR3 protein: CASSQSAGGNEQYF. In DNA, the CDR3 is TGTGCCAGCTCGCAGAGCGCAGGGGGCAACGAGCAGTACTTC.

CDR3 sequence (DNA): TGTGCCAGCAGTGATAGCTACCCCGGAGATGAGCAGTTCTTC. Its protein is CASSDSYPGDEQFF. The rearrangement uses TRBV2 and TRBJ2-1; no reliable D call. The germline CDR1 and CDR2 sequences are SNHLY and FYNNEI. V was shortened by 3 bases and J by 8 bases, with 14 bases between the two germline ends. CDR3 length: 14 residues.

A remark on this clone: The sample holds other DNA sequences that translate to the same CDR3. CDR3 in DNA: TGCGCCAGCAGCTGGGACAGGGGGAACTATGGCTACACCTTC. Protein product: CASSWDRGNYGYTF. The chain recombines TRBV5-1 with TRBJ1-2, with 11 bases matching TRBD1. The V segment lost 3 bases and the J segment 2 bases; nucleotides outside the gene matches: 0. There are 14 residues in the CDR3. In germline, CDR1 is SGHRS, CDR2 YFSETQ.

This clone came up a few times. The chain carries TRBV6-6 and TRBJ1-1; 9 positions agree with TRBD1. V shed 6 bases and J 11 bases; nucleotides not matched to a gene: 7. Germline assignment: CDR1 MNHNY and CDR2 SVGAGI (reference sequence). This CDR3 contains 12 residues. CDR3 DNA: TGTGCCAGCAGCCCGGGACAGGGAGTGGCTTTCTTT. Protein sequence: CASSPGQGVAFF.

The J gene is TRBJ1-1, the V gene TRBV2; TRBD1 might be the D (6 bases). Germline V gene data show CDR1 as SNHLY and CDR2 as FYNNEI. The CDR3 consists of 14 residues. V dropped 5 bases and J dropped 8 bases, with 18 bases sitting between them. The CDR3 nucleotides are TGTGCCAGCAGTCCGGACAGCTATAACTCGGAAGCTTTCTTT. Its translation is CASSPDSYNSEAFF.

This clone has a single count. The sample holds other DNA sequences that translate to the same CDR3. J is TRBJ2-1 and V is TRBV27; 14 bases are shared with TRBD2. From germline, CDR1 is MNHEY and CDR2 SMNVEV (reference sequence). After removal of 5 bases from V and 8 bases from J, the junction contained 5 bases not matched to a gene. CDR3 length: 15 residues. The CDR3 coding sequence is TGTGCCAGCAGTCTGGGGACTAGCGGGGGACATGAGCAGTTCTTC. Its translation: CASSLGTSGGHEQFF.

Turning to this clone: Other DNA sequences in the sample encode the same CDR3. This sequence joins TRBV6-5 and TRBJ2-7, with D possibly matching TRBD2 (6 bases). Trimming removed 6 bases at V and 0 bases at J, with 6 bases between. This CDR3 is 12 amino acids long. Germline V gene lookup returns CDR1 MNHEY and CDR2 SVGAGI. CDR3 sequence: CASRGGSYEQYF. Here the CDR3 DNA reads TGTGCCAGCAGGGGAGGCTCCTACGAGCAGTACTTC.

Concerning this clone: The same CDR3 can be traced to other DNA sequences in this sample. The chain links TRBV19 to TRBJ1-6; weak D call: TRBD1 (5 bases). Germline CDR1 reads LNHDA; CDR2 reads SQIVND (reference sequence). The CDR3 covers 14 residues. Deletions cut 4 bases from V and 7 bases from J, with 11 bases between. The DNA for the CDR3 is TGTGCCAGTAGTACCCGACAGCTGAATTCACCCCTCCACTTT. The encoded protein is CASSTRQLNSPLHF.

The rearrangement links TRBV7-9 to TRBJ2-6; 11 nucleotides agree with TRBD2. J was trimmed by 2 bases and V by 8 bases; bases with no gene match: 8. The CDR3 extends over 17 amino acids. CDR1 and CDR2 (germline): SEHNR, FQNEAQ (reference sequence). In DNA, the CDR3 is TGTGCCAGCCATGACACGGGACTAGCGGCTGGGGCCAACGTCCTGACTTTC. Protein: CASHDTGLAAGANVLTF.

The V call is TRBV30, the J call TRBJ2-5; D unclear. CDR3 length equals 13 residues. V was shortened by 2 bases and J by 5 bases, with 12 bases between the two germline ends. CDR1 and CDR2 from the germline V gene are GTSNPN and SVGIG (reference sequence). CDR3 amino acids: CAWSTGLTETQYF. In DNA, the CDR3 is TGTGCCTGGAGTACGGGTTTGACGGAGACCCAGTACTTC.

The chain combines TRBV12-2 with TRBJ2-7; TRBD2, the D gene given by the table, was not confirmed from the DNA. TRBV12-2 is a known pseudogene. The CDR3 loop spans 21 amino acids. CDR3 bases: TGTGCAAGTCGCTTAACCGCTAGCGGGGGGCGCCCGATACTGCCTGGCTACGAGCAGTACTTC. This codes for CASRLTASGGRPILPGYEQYF.